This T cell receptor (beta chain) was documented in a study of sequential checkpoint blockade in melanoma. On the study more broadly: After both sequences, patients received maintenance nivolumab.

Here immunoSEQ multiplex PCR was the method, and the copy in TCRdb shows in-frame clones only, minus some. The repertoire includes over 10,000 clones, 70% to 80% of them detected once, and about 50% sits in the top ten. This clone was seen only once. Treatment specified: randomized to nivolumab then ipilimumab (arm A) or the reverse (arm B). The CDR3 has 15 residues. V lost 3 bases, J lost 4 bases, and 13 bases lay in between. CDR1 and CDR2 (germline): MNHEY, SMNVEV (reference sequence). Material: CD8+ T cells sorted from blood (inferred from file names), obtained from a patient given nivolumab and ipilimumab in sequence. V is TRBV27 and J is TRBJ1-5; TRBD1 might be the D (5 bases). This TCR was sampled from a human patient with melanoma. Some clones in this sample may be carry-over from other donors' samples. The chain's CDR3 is CASSLSWGTNQPQHF. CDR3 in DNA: TGTGCCAGCAGTTTGAGTTGGGGGACTAATCAGCCCCAGCATTTT.